This TCR beta chain comes out of a study of beta chain features in type 1 diabetes. Expressed TCRB transcripts were sequenced because the isolated RNA had all been reverse transcribed beforehand. Profiling relied on immunoSEQ multiplex PCR, and the TCRdb table lists in-frame clones only, not all of them. Of hundreds of thousands of clones in the sample, around 15% were seen once. V lost 0 bases, J lost 14 bases, and 17 bases lay in between. Germline loops: CDR1 GTSNPN, CDR2 SVGIG (reference sequence). The CDR3 has 14 amino acids. V gene TRBV30 combines with J gene TRBJ1-6; D is ambiguous. This receptor was taken from a young man in good health. The sample was naive CD4+ T cells from blood. The CDR3 coding sequence is TGTGCCTGGAGTGTACCCGAGAGGCCCCGTACCCTCCACTTT. This translates into CAWSVPERPRTLHF. The full variable domain, completed using reference TRBV30 and TRBJ1-6, is SQTIHQWPATLVQPVGSPLSLECTVEGTSNPNLYWYRQAAGRGLQLLFYSVGIGQISSEVPQNLSASRPQDRQFILSSKKLLLSDSGFYLCAWSVPERPRTLHFGNGTRLTVT.